The sequence of this TCR beta chain was determined in a study of T cell responses to AZD1222 COVID-19 vaccine. Study-level results: Clonal diversity was possibly underestimated; the donors were predominantly white British and more often female. The span of vaccine-associated CD4 TCRs extended across spike, with dominance at 160-218 and 743-854.

With 0 bases removed from V and 0 bases from J, the gap between germline ends came to 16 bases. This CDR3 comprises 18 residues. Germline V gene lookup returns CDR1 LGHNA and CDR2 YNFKEQ. The table came from immunoSEQ multiplex PCR; TCRdb's copy has only in-frame clones and leaves some out. The sample yields about 140,000 clones, 85% to 95% seen once. On this clone itself: The antigen is unknown.

Sequences were derived from peripheral blood, sampled on day 0 of MenACWY control vaccination. The J gene is TRBJ2-3, the V gene TRBV4-2, with a weak D call TRBD1 (6 bases). The receptor was isolated from an adult in good health. Written as DNA, the CDR3 is TGTGCCAGCAGCCAAGATCCCGGGACACCTCACAGCACAGATACGCAGTATTTT. Its translation: CASSQDPGTPHSTDTQYF.